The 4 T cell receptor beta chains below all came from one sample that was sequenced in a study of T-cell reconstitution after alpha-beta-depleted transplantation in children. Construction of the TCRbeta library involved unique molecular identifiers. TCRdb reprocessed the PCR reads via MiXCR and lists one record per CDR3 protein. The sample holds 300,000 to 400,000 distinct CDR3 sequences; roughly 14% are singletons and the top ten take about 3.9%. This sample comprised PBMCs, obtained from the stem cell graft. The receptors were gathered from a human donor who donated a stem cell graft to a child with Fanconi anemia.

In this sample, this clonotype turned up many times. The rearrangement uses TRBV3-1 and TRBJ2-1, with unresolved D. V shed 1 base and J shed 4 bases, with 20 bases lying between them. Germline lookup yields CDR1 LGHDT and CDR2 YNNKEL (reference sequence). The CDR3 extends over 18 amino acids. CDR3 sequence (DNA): TGTGCCAGCAGCCAAGTAAGGCTGAAGGGTTCCGTTTACAATGAGCAGTTCTTC. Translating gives CASSQVRLKGSVYNEQFF.

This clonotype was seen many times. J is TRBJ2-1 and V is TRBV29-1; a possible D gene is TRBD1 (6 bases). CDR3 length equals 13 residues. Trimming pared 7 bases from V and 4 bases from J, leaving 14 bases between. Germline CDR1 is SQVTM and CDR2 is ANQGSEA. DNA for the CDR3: TGCAGCGCTTCGGGACATACATACAATGAGCAGTTCTTC. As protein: CSASGHTYNEQFF.

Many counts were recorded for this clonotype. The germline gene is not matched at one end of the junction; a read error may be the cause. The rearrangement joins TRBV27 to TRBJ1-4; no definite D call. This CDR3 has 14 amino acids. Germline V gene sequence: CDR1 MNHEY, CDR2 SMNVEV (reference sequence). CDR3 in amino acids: CASGFPVGREKLFF. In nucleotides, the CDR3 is TGTGCCAGCGGTTTCCCCGTAGGTCGTGAAAAACTGTTTTTT.

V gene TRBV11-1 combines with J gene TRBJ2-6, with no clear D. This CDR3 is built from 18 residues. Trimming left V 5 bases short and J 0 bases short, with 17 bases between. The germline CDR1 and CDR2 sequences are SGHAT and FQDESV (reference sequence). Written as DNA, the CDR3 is TGTGCCAGCAGCGCGACCCGATTACAAAGCTCTGGGGCCAACGTCCTGACTTTC. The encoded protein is CASSATRLQSSGANVLTF.